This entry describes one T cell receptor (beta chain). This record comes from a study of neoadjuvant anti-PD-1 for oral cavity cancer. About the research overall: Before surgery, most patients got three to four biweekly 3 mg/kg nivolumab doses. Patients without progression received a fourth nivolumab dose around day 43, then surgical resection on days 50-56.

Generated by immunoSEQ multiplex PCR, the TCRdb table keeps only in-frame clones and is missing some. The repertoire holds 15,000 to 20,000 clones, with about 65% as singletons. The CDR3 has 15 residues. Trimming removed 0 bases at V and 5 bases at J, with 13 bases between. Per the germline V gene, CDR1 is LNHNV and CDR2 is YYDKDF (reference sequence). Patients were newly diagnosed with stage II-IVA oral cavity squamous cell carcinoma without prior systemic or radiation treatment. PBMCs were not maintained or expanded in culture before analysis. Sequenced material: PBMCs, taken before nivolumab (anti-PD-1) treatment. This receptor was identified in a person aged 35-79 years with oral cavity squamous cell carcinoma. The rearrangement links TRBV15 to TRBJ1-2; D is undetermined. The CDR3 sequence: CATSRDGGQSYGYTF. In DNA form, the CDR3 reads TGTGCCACCAGCAGAGATGGCGGGCAGTCTTATGGCTACACCTTC. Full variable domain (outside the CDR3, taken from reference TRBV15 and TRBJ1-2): DAMVIQNPRYQVTQFGKPVTLSCSQTLNHNVMYWYQQKSSQAPKLLFHYYDKDFNNEADTPDNFQSRRPNTSFCFLDIRSPGLGDTAMYLCATSRDGGQSYGYTFGSGTRLTVV.